This T cell receptor beta chain was retrieved from a study of OX40 agonist ivuxolimab in advanced cancers. Study background: All patients had ivuxolimab intravenously every 2 weeks at 0.01 to 10 mg/kg.

The V gene's germline CDR1 is MNHNY and CDR2 SVGAGI (reference sequence). The CDR3 is made up of 15 amino acids. Deletions cut 0 bases from V and 4 bases from J, with 11 bases between. For this clone: Its antigen is unknown.

Findings and caveats of the study: Antigen targets of the expanded peripheral T cells went undetermined.

Some clones are missing from TCRdb's copy, which holds only in-frame ones; the method was immunoSEQ multiplex PCR. The sample records approximately 89,000 clones, about 83% being singletons. This receptor was taken from an adult with an advanced solid tumor such as melanoma, head and neck, liver or kidney cancer. The chain carries TRBV6-6 and TRBJ2-3; D may correspond to TRBD1 or TRBD2 (5 bases each). The sample in question was CD4+ or CD8+ T cells sorted from blood, obtained in a trial of the OX40 agonist ivuxolimab. The CDR3 DNA reads as TGTGCCAGCAGTTACTCTAGGGACGCTGCAGATACGCAGTATTTT. This encodes CASSYSRDAADTQYF.